These T cell receptor beta chains were read from a single sample in a study of CD8 T cells in ankylosing spondylitis. Each CDR3 protein is one row after TCRdb ran MiXCR on the 5' RACE reads. The table has hundreds of thousands of distinct CDR3 sequences, 25% to 30% seen once; the top ten hold about 0.9%. The specimen sequenced was blood, either unsorted or a sorted T cell fraction (not recorded which). The origin of the receptors is a male donor with ankylosing spondylitis. Both conserved end residues are part of each CDR3. D genes are given only for firm matches. For some rows the clone size is stated as once, few or many, or as a class when expanded; others skip it.

many | TRBD1 | TRBJ1-1 | TRBV5-1 | TGTGCCAGCAGTTTGGGGACAGGGAACACTGAAGCTTTCTTT | CASSLGTGNTEAFF
- | - | TRBJ2-1 | TRBV5-1 | TGCGCCAGCAGCCCCTTAGGGCTCTCCTACAATGAGCAGTTCTTC | CASSPLGLSYNEQFF
- | - | TRBJ1-2 | TRBV3-1 | TGTGCCAGCAGCCAAGATATCTGGGCTCTAGGCTACACCTTC | CASSQDIWALGYTF
- | TRBD2 | TRBJ2-3 | TRBV5-1 | TGCGCCAGCAGCTTAGGACTAGCGGGAGACCCGGGGACGCAGTATTTT | CASSLGLAGDPGTQYF
- | - | TRBJ1-6 | TRBV12-3/TRBV12-4 | TGTGCCAGCAGTCTCGAGAGTTCGACCTATAATTCACCCCTCCACTTT | CASSLESSTYNSPLHF
- | TRBD2 | TRBJ2-2 | TRBV20-1 | TGCAGTGCTAGAGCTGGGGGGGTGCCGACGAACACCGGGGAGCTGTTTTTT | CSARAGGVPTNTGELFF
few | TRBD2 | TRBJ2-7 | TRBV11-2 | TGTGCCAGCAGCTTAGATCCGGGACTAGCGGGAGTTGAGCAGTACTTC | CASSLDPGLAGVEQYF
many | - | TRBJ2-3 | TRBV12-3/TRBV12-4 | TGTGCCAGCAGTTTAGCCTCTGATACGCAGTATTTT | CASSLASDTQYF
- | - | TRBJ1-5 | TRBV5-1 | TGCGCCAGCAGCTTGGTACGGCACTGCAATCAGCCCCATCATTTT | CASSLVRHCNQPHHF
- | TRBD1 | TRBJ1-3 | TRBV12-3/TRBV12-4 | TGTGCCAGCAGAATATTAGGGGGCTCCGGAAACACCATATATTTT | CASRILGGSGNTIYF
- | - | TRBJ1-5 | TRBV12-3/TRBV12-4 | TGTGCCAGCAGTCTACAGGGACAATTAAATCAGCCCCAGCATTTT | CASSLQGQLNQPQHF
few | - | TRBJ2-1 | TRBV5-1 | TGCGCCAGCAGCTTGGATGGGGCGCTTTGGAATGAGCAGTTCTTC | CASSLDGALWNEQFF
few | - | TRBJ2-2 | TRBV15 | TGTGCCACCAGCATCACAGTCACCGGGGAGCTGTTTTTT | CATSITVTGELFF
few | TRBD2 | TRBJ2-3 | TRBV5-4 | TGTGCCAGCAGCCGGACTAGCGGGAGGGCCCGCACAGATACGCAGTATTTT | CASSRTSGRARTDTQYF
- | TRBD1 | TRBJ2-7 | TRBV5-1 | TGCGCCAGCAGCATCCGGCAGGGGGCGAACTACGAGCAGTACTTC | CASSIRQGANYEQYF
- | - | TRBJ1-1 | TRBV27 | TGTGCCAGCAGTTTAGGTACGCCAGGGTTGAGCACTGAAGCTTTCTTT | CASSLGTPGLSTEAFF
- | - | TRBJ1-6 | TRBV2 | TGTGCCAGTACCGGGACACTTTTATCGGCCCTCCACTTT | CASTGTLLSALHF
- | TRBD2 | TRBJ2-1 | TRBV20-1 | TGCAGTGCGTTGACTAGCGGGAGTTGGGCCTACAATGAGCAGTTCTTC | CSALTSGSWAYNEQFF
- | TRBD1 | TRBJ1-2 | TRBV3-1 | TGTGCCAGCAGCCCTCGTGACAGGGGGGGCGGCTACACCTTC | CASSPRDRGGGYTF
few | - | TRBJ2-2 | TRBV30 | TGTGCCTGGACCAGAGAGGGTGTTTCCACCGGGGAGCTGTTTTTT | CAWTREGVSTGELFF
- | - | TRBJ2-3 | TRBV11-2 | TGTGCCAGCAGCTCCGTCTTGGGGGATCCCTTCACAGATACGCAGTATTTT | CASSSVLGDPFTDTQYF
- | TRBD1 | TRBJ2-2 | TRBV5-1 | TGCGCCAGCAGCTTGGACAGGGGGCTGGGTTACACCGGGGAGCTGTTTTTT | CASSLDRGLGYTGELFF
few | - | TRBJ2-1 | TRBV11-2 | TGTGCCAGCAGCCGCTATATGACAGACGGATACAATGAGCAGTTCTTC | CASSRYMTDGYNEQFF
- | TRBD2 | TRBJ2-7 | TRBV7-2 | TGTGCCAGCAGCTTAGCCTCCAGGACTAGCGGGTCCTTCGAGCAGTACTTC | CASSLASRTSGSFEQYF
once | TRBD2 | TRBJ2-3 | TRBV6-1 | TGTGCCAGCAGTCGCCTAGCGGAAGGGCCTACAGATACGCAGTATTTT | CASSRLAEGPTDTQYF
few | - | TRBJ2-3 | TRBV5-1 | TGCGCCAGCAGCTTGGACGGGACACCCAGCACAGATACGCAGTATTTT | CASSLDGTPSTDTQYF
few | TRBD1 | TRBJ2-7 | TRBV20-1 | TGCAGTGCTAGATCCGGGGGGACAGGGATTTACGAGCAGTACTTC | CSARSGGTGIYEQYF